Detailed here is one T cell receptor beta chain. Time point defined: blood from clinic visit 5 months post-surgery; TSC patient then seizure free. Pre-surgery treatment included at least one anti-epileptic drug. Looked up from germline, CDR1 is GTSNPN and CDR2 is SVGIG (reference sequence). This CDR3 is 18 amino acids long. Germline trimming cut 1 base from V and 5 bases from J; bases unmatched to any gene: 16. Sequencing used immunoSEQ multiplex PCR; TCRdb keeps in-frame clones, though not all of them. The table includes 300,000 to 400,000 clones, about 93% detected once. The data stem from a study of brain T cells in children with intractable seizures.

The sequence was obtained from a boy under two years old with tuberous sclerosis and intractable seizures. V is TRBV30 and J is TRBJ1-1, with 10 positions matching TRBD1. The sample was peripheral blood, taken less than 6 months after surgery. The CDR3 nucleotides read TGTGCCTGGAGTGCCCCGTGGGGGACAGGGGCTCGCGGGACTGAAGCTTTCTTT. Translating it yields CAWSAPWGTGARGTEAFF.